This is a list of T cell receptor beta chains from one sample in a study of blood T cell repertoires in COVID-19. The table came from immunoSEQ multiplex PCR; TCRdb's copy has only in-frame clones and leaves some out. Seen here are some 120,000 clones, roughly 83% observed once, and the top ten hold roughly 4.9%. Sequences were obtained from peripheral blood. Receptors were obtained from a human donor in a cohort sampled during active COVID-19. CDR3s include the opening cysteine and the closing phenylalanine or tryptophan. A D gene is named only where the DNA matches it firmly. Clone size is shown for a subset of rows, as once, few, many or a class of expanded clone.

>TRBJ1-5|18|TRBV3-1/TRBV3-2|NA|TRBD1
TGTGCCAGCAGCCAAGATAGGACAGGGAAACGGGGCAATCAGCCCCAGCATTTT
CASSQDRTGKRGNQPQHF
>TRBJ2-1|14|TRBV6-5|NA|TRBD2
TGTGCCAGCAGCTTACTAGCGGGGTACAATGAGCAGTTCTTC
CASSLLAGYNEQFF
>TRBJ2-3|15|TRBV7-3|NA|TRBD2
TGTGCCAGCAGCTTGACTAGCGGGTTCACAGATACGCAGTATTTT
CASSLTSGFTDTQYF
>TRBJ1-1|15|TRBV25-1|NA|NA
TGTGCCAGCAGTGAAGGGGCGGTGGGCGCCCGGCAAGCTTTCTTT
CASSEGAVGARQAFF
>TRBJ1-1|14|TRBV3-1/TRBV3-2|NA|TRBD1
TGTGCCAGCAGCCCGCGGACAGGGATCACTGAAGCTTTCTTT
CASSPRTGITEAFF
>TRBJ2-3|13|TRBV10-3|once|NA
TGTGCCATCAGTGAGTCCACGACTAGAACGCAGTATTTT
CAISESTTRTQYF
>TRBJ1-2|17|TRBV2|NA|TRBD1
TGTGCCAGCAGCTATACTCCCCGGACAGGGTTTACCTATGGCTACACCTTC
CASSYTPRTGFTYGYTF
>TRBJ2-7|18|TRBV6-2/TRBV6-3|NA|TRBD2
TGTGCCAGCAGTTTACGACGGGGTATGCTAGCGGGCGCCAACGAGCAGTACTTC
CASSLRRGMLAGANEQYF
>TRBJ2-3|21|TRBV7-8|NA|NA
TGTGCCAGCAGCCCAGTTGCCCGATACTCGAGCGGATCTACTAGCACAGATACGCAGTATTTT
CASSPVARYSSGSTSTDTQYF
>TRBJ1-6|14|TRBV2|NA|TRBD1
TGTGCCACCACCCCGGACAGGGGTGATTCACCCCTCCACTTT
CATTPDRGDSPLHF
>TRBJ1-5|14|TRBV5-6|NA|TRBD1
TGTGCCAGCAGATTACAGGGGGGAAATCAGCCCCAGCATTTT
CASRLQGGNQPQHF
>TRBJ1-5|15|TRBV19|NA|TRBD1
TGTGCCAGTAGTTCCGGTAGGGGGCGCGGTAAGGGCCAGCATTTT
CASSSGRGRGKGQHF